The rows below give T cell receptor beta chains drawn from one sample of a study of naive and memory T cell subsets. TCRdb independently ran MiXCR on the UMI-ligation and nested PCR reads; one entry per CDR3 protein. The table has roughly 150,000 distinct CDR3 sequences, over 20% seen once. Sequencing used naive CD4+ T cells from blood. The origin of the receptors is a human donor in good health. The CDR3 runs from the conserved cysteine through the conserved F or W. D genes are given only for firm matches. Rows may omit the clone size; those that give it use once, few, many or a size class.

v_gene	d_gene	j_gene	abundance	CDR3nt	CDR3aa
TRBV18	NA	TRBJ1-4	many	TGTGCCAGCTCAACCCAACAGAATCTTGCAACTAATGAAAAACTGTTTTTT	CASSTQQNLATNEKLFF
TRBV5-1	NA	TRBJ2-5	NA	TGCGCCAGCAGCTCCTTAGAGGGCCGACAAGAGACCCAGTACTTC	CASSSLEGRQETQYF
TRBV18	TRBD1	TRBJ1-4	NA	TGTGCCAGCTCACACGGGACAGTCAATGAAAAACTGTTTTTT	CASSHGTVNEKLFF
TRBV30	NA	TRBJ2-2	NA	TGTGCCTGGAGTACCTTAGGGGGTGGCACCGGGGAGCTGTTTTTT	CAWSTLGGGTGELFF
TRBV5-1	NA	TRBJ2-7	few	TGCGCCAGCAGCTGGCACGCGGACGAGCAGTACTTC	CASSWHADEQYF
TRBV2	NA	TRBJ1-4	NA	TGTGCCAGCGGAGCCACTAATGAAAAACTGTTTTTT	CASGATNEKLFF
TRBV4-3	NA	TRBJ2-7	NA	TGCGCCAGCAGCCAAAGGGAGTCCCACGAGCAGTACTTC	CASSQRESHEQYF
TRBV9	TRBD1	TRBJ1-1	few	TGTGCCAGCAGCGTAGTCGGACAGGGGCAGGAAGCTTTCTTT	CASSVVGQGQEAFF
TRBV30	NA	TRBJ1-5	few	TGTGCCTGGAGTTTGACTGCTTTGAGGCCCCAGCATTTT	CAWSLTALRPQHF
TRBV14	TRBD2	TRBJ2-4	NA	TGTGCCAGCAGCCCACTAGCGGGAGGGCCTGAAGCCAAAAACATTCAGTACTTC	CASSPLAGGPEAKNIQYF
TRBV7-9	NA	TRBJ2-7	few	TGTGCCAGCAGCTTAGGGTCGCCACTATACGAGCAGTACTTC	CASSLGSPLYEQYF
TRBV2	TRBD1	TRBJ2-7	NA	TGTGCCAGCATGGGACAGGGATTCTACGAGCAGTACTTC	CASMGQGFYEQYF
TRBV5-4	TRBD1	TRBJ2-7	many	TGTGCCAGCAGCTTACAGGGGAACTCCTACGAGCAGTACTTC	CASSLQGNSYEQYF
TRBV12-3/TRBV12-4	TRBD1	TRBJ2-5	many	TGTGCCAGCAGCTTGACAGGGACGTGGGAGACCCAGTACTTC	CASSLTGTWETQYF
TRBV7-9	TRBD1	TRBJ2-5	NA	TGTGCCAGCAGGAGACAGGGGGCTGGAGAGACCCAGTACTTC	CASRRQGAGETQYF
TRBV28	NA	TRBJ2-1	NA	TGTGCCAGTACTACCCCCAGCTCCTACAATGAGCAGTTCTTC	CASTTPSSYNEQFF